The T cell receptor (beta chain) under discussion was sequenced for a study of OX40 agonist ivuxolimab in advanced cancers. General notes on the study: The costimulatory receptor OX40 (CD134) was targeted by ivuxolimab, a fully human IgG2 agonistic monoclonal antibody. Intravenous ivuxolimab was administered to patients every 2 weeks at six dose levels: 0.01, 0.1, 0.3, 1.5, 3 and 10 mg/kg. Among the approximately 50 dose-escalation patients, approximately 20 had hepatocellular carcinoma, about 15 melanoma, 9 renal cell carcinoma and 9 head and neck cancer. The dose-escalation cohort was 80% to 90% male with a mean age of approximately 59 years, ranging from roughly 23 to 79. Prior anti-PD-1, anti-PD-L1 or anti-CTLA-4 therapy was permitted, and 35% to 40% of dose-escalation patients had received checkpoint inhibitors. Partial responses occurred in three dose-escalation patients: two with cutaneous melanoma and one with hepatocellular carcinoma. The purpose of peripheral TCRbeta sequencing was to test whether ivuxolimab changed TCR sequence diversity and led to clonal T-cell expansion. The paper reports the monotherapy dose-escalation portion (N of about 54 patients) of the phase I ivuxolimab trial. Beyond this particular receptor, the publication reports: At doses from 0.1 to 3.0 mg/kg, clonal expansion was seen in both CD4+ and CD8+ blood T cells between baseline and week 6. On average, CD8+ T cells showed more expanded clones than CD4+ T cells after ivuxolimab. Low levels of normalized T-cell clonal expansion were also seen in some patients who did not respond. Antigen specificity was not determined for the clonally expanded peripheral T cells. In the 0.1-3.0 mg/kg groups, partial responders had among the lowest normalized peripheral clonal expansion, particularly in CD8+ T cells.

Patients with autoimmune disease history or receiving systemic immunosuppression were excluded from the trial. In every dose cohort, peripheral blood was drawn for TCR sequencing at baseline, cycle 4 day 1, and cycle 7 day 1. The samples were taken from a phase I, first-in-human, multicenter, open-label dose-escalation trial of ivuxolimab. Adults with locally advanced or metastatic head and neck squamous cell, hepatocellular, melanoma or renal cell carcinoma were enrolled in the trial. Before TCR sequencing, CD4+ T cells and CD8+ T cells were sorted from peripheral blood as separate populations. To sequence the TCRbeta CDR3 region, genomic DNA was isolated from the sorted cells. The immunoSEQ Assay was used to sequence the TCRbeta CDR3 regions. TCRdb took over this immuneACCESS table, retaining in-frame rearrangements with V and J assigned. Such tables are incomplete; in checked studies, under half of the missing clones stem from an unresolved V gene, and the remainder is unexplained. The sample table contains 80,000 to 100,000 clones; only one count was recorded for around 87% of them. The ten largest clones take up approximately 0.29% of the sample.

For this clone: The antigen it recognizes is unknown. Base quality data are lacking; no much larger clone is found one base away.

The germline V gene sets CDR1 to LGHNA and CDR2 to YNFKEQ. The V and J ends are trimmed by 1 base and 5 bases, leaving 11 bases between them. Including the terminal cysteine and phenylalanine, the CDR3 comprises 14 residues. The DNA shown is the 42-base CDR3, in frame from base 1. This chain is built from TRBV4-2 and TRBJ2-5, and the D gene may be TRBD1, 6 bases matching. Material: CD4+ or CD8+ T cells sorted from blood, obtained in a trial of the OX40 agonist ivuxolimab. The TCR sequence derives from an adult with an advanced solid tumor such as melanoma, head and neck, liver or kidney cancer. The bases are TGTGCCAGCAGCCAAGGTGGGGGCTTGGAGACCCAGTACTTC. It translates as CASSQGGGLETQYF.